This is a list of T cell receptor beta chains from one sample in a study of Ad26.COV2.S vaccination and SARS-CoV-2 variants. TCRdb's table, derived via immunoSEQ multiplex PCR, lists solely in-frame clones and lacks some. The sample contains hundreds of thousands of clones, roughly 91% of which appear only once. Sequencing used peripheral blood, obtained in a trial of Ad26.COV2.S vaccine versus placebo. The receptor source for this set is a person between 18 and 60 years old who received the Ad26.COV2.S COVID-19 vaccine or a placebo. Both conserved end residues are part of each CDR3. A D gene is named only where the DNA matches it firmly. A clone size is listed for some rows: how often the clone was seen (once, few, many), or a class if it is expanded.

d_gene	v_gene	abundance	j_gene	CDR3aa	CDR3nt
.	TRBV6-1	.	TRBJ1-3	CASSERSGNTIYF	TGTGCCAGCAGTGAGCGGTCTGGAAACACCATATATTTT
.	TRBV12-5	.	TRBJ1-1	CASASGRNSEAFF	TGTGCTAGTGCCTCCGGACGGAACTCTGAAGCTTTCTTT
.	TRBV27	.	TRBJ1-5	CASRKQGHNQPQHF	TGTGCCAGCAGAAAGCAGGGTCACAATCAGCCCCAGCATTTT
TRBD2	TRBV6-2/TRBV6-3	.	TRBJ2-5	CASSYPGQRGGRETQYF	TGTGCCAGCAGTTACCCGGGACAGCGGGGGGGCCGGGAGACCCAGTACTTC
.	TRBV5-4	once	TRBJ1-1	CASSLNRYTEAFF	TGTGCCAGCAGCTTGAACCGATACACTGAAGCTTTCTTT
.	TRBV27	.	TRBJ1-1	CASSLGVYTEAFF	TGTGCCAGCAGTTTAGGGGTCTACACTGAAGCTTTCTTT
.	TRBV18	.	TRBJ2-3	CASSPPLSDTQYF	TGTGCCAGCTCACCACCGCTCTCAGATACGCAGTATTTT
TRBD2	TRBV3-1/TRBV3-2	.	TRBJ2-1	CASSQGDGGNEQFF	TGTGCCAGCAGCCAAGGGGACGGGGGGAATGAGCAGTTCTTC
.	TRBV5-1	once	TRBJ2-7	CASSLDSPVQGEQYF	TGCGCCAGCAGCTTGGACAGTCCCGTCCAGGGGGAGCAGTACTTC
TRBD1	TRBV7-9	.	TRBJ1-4	CASSRPETGVEKLFF	TGTGCCAGCAGTAGACCCGAGACAGGGGTTGAAAAACTGTTTTTT
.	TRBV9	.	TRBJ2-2	CASSVGALGAAGELFF	TGTGCCAGCAGCGTAGGGGCTCTTGGGGCGGCCGGGGAGCTGTTTTTT
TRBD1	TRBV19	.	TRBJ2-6	CASKGRDRASGANVLTF	TGTGCCAGTAAGGGCAGGGACAGGGCCTCTGGGGCCAACGTCCTGACTTTC
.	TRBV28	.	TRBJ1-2	CASSGLSGGVF	TGTGCCAGCAGTGGACTGTCAGGCGGCGTGTTC
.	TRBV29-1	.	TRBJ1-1	CSVGPGRDRVF	TGCAGCGTTGGTCCCGGCAGGGATCGAGTCTTT
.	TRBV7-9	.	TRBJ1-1	CASTPPDPNTEAFF	TGTGCCAGCACCCCCCCGGATCCGAACACTGAAGCTTTCTTT
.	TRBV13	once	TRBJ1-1	CASSRARAGGNTEAFF	TGTGCCAGCAGCCGCGCCAGGGCCGGAGGGAACACTGAAGCTTTCTTT
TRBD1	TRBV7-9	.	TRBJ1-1	CASSSRTGANTEAFF	TGTGCCAGCAGCTCCCGGACAGGGGCGAACACTGAAGCTTTCTTT
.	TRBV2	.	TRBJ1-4	CASVTGPDEKLFF	TGTGCCAGCGTGACAGGACCCGATGAAAAACTGTTTTTT
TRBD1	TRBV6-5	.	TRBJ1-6	CASSYSNRGLSPLHF	TGTGCCAGCAGTTACTCGAACAGGGGGCTGTCACCCCTCCACTTT
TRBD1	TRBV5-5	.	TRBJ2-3	CASSLDRGIDTQYF	TGTGCCAGCAGCTTGGACAGGGGCATCGATACGCAGTATTTT
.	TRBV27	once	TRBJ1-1	CASSLRFLNTEAFF	TGTGCCAGCAGTTTAAGGTTCCTGAACACTGAAGCTTTCTTT
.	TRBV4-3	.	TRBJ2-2	CASSQTRWGFANTGELFF	TGCGCCAGCAGCCAGACCCGGTGGGGATTCGCGAACACCGGGGAGCTGTTTTTT
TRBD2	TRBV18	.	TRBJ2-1	CASSPLTSGAYNEQFF	TGTGCCAGCTCACCATTGACTAGCGGGGCGTACAATGAGCAGTTCTTC
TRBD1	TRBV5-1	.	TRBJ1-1	CASRGATGMNTEAFF	TGCGCCAGCAGAGGGGCGACAGGGATGAACACTGAAGCTTTCTTT
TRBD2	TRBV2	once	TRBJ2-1	CATWGTSGTPRSYNEQFF	TGTGCCACCTGGGGGACTAGCGGGACCCCCCGATCCTACAATGAGCAGTTCTTC
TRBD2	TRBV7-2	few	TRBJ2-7	CASSLNGLVAGEQYF	TGTGCCAGCAGCTTAAACGGGTTAGTAGCGGGCGAGCAGTACTTC
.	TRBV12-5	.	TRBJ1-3	CASSDSGNTIYF	TGTGCTAGTTCAGACTCTGGAAACACCATATATTTT
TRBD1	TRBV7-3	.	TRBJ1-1	CASSLDRVPIEAFF	TGTGCCAGCAGCTTGGACAGGGTCCCCATTGAAGCTTTCTTT
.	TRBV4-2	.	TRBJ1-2	CASSQSTGHSPVF	TGTGCCAGCAGCCAAAGTACGGGACACTCCCCTGTCTTC
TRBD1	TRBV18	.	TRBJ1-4	CASSPKPHRGEKLFF	TGTGCCAGCTCACCGAAACCCCACAGGGGTGAAAAACTGTTTTTT
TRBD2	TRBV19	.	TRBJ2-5	CASSIRLAGGKETQYF	TGTGCCAGTAGTATACGGCTAGCGGGGGGTAAAGAGACCCAGTACTTC
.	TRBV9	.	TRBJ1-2	CASSVHGNYGYTF	TGTGCCAGCAGCGTACACGGAAACTATGGCTACACCTTC
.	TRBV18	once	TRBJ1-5	CASSPLPRLYQPQHF	TGTGCCAGCTCACCACTCCCCAGGCTATATCAGCCCCAGCATTTT
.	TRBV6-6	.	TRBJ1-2	CASYSGPSGYTF	TGTGCCAGCTATTCAGGGCCTAGTGGCTACACCTTC
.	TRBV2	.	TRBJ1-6	CASTGQRNYNSPLHF	TGTGCCAGCACCGGACAGCGAAACTATAATTCACCCCTCCACTTT
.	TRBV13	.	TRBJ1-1	CASSGGVTEAFF	TGTGCCAGCAGTGGCGGGGTGACTGAAGCTTTCTTT
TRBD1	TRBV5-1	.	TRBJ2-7	CASSALQGTVEQYF	TGCGCCAGCAGCGCGCTACAGGGGACGGTCGAGCAGTACTTC
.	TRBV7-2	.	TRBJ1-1	CASSLATGTLTEAFF	TGTGCCAGCAGCTTAGCGACAGGTACTCTCACTGAAGCTTTCTTT
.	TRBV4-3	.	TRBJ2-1	CASSQRWFPKGKHNEQFF	TGCGCCAGCAGCCAACGCTGGTTTCCCAAGGGGAAACACAATGAGCAGTTCTTC
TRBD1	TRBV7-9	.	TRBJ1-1	CASSVYRGTGFSNTEAFF	TGTGCCAGCAGTGTCTATAGGGGGACAGGGTTTTCGAACACTGAAGCTTTCTTT
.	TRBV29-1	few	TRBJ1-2	CSVATMDLTAHVANYGYTF	TGCAGCGTCGCCACTATGGACTTGACAGCACACGTCGCTAACTATGGCTACACCTTC
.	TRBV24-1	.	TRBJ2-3	CATSDQTETDTQYF	TGTGCCACCAGTGACCAGACAGAAACAGATACGCAGTATTTT
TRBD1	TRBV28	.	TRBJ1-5	CASRTTGVPNQPQHF	TGTGCCAGCAGAACGACAGGGGTCCCCAATCAGCCCCAGCATTTT
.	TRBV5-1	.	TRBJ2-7	CASSLGGQGGEQYF	TGCGCCAGCAGCTTGGGAGGACAGGGAGGGGAGCAGTACTTC
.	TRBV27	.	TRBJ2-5	CASSLIAQRWETQYF	TGTGCCAGCAGTTTAATTGCCCAGCGATGGGAGACCCAGTACTTC
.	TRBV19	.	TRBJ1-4	CASSLPGTGNEKLFF	TGTGCCAGTAGTTTACCGGGGACCGGTAATGAAAAACTGTTTTTT
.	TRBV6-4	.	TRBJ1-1	CASSAGEGTEAFF	TGTGCCAGCAGTGCAGGGGAGGGTACTGAAGCTTTCTTT
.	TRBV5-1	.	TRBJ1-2	CASSPGSNYGYTF	TGCGCCAGCAGCCCCGGGTCTAACTATGGCTACACCTTC
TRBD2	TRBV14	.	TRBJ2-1	CASSLWTSNNEQFF	TGTGCCAGCAGCCTTTGGACTAGCAACAATGAGCAGTTCTTC
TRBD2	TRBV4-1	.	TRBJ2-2	CASSPPRGAGDATGELFF	TGCGCCAGCAGCCCCCCAAGGGGAGCGGGAGACGCCACCGGGGAGCTGTTTTTT
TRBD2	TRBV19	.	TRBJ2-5	CASSMGTSVQETQYF	TGTGCCAGTAGTATGGGGACTAGCGTACAAGAGACCCAGTACTTC
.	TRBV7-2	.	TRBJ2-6	CASSHHTPGSGANVLTF	TGTGCCAGCAGCCACCATACCCCTGGCTCTGGGGCCAACGTCCTGACTTTC
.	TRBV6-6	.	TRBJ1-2	CASTDGGQNYGYTF	TGTGCCAGCACCGACGGGGGACAAAACTATGGCTACACCTTC
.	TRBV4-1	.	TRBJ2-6	CASSLPYSGANVLTF	TGCGCCAGCAGCCTACCCTACTCTGGGGCCAACGTCCTGACTTTC
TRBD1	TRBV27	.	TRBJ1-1	CASSLQGGTEAFF	TGTGCCAGCAGTTTACAGGGGGGCACTGAAGCTTTCTTT